This T cell receptor beta chain was sequenced in a study of cytomegalovirus exposure and HLA in healthy donors. Donors sampled were nominally healthy, though unrecorded immune exposures were likely. This clone was counted a single time. Its antigen is not known. Points from the study as a whole: An analysis that was carried out later associated 16,951 TCR beta sequences with HLA alleles at 0.05 false discovery rate. A likely sequencing artifact accounted for one observed cluster of highly shared sequence variants.

Primers for the PCR totalled 60 Vbeta and 13 Jbeta. Clones were read by immunoSEQ multiplex PCR, and TCRdb kept only the in-frame ones, dropping some. In the table there are approximately 220,000 clones, 75% to 80% of which are singletons. This receptor was taken from a man between 18 and 29 years old in good health and CMV-seronegative. The sample consisted of PBMCs.

The CDR3 DNA follows: TGCGCCAGCAGCTTGGAGGCTAGCGGAGTGCAAGAGACCCAGTACTTC. Protein product: CASSLEASGVQETQYF. The V call is TRBV5-1, the J call TRBJ2-5; 7 bases map to TRBD2. Germline V gives CDR1 SGHRS, CDR2 YFSETQ. CDR3 size: 16 residues. The junction had 7 bases not matched to a gene; V was cut back by 0 bases and J by 2 bases.